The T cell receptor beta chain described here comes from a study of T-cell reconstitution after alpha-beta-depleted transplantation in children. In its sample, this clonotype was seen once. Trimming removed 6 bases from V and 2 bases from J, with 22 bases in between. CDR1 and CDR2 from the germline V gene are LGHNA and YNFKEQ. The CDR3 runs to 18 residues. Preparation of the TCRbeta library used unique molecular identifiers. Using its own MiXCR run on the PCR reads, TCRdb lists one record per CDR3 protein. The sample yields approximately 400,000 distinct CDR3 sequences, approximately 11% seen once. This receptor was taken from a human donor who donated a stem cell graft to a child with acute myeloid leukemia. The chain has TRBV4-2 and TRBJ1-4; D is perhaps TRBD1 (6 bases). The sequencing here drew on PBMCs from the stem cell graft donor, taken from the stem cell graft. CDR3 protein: CASRLTPPRGSTNEKLFF. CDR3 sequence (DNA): TGTGCCAGCAGACTTACGCCCCCAAGGGGGAGCACTAATGAAAAACTGTTTTTT.